This T cell receptor beta chain was documented in a study of blood T cell repertoires in COVID-19 (dated by TCRdb to about 2020). Background for the entire study: The collaborator samples originated in the United States, Italy and Spain and spanned the acute and convalescent phases of COVID-19. The samples were drawn from the first 160 participants of the ongoing ImmuneRACE study and from more than 1,000 subjects provided by 6 global collaborators. Where available, HLA class I and class II types were obtained from metadata supplied by the sample provider rather than from assay-based typing. The material from the prospective study consisted of cDNA or gDNA derived from T cells, B-cell-depleted T cells, or PBMCs. Nearly every sample came with metadata listing a de-identified subject ID, COVID-19 status, age in years and sex. The repertoires were released in a freely available public database intended as a resource for research on the immune response to SARS-CoV-2. The dataset comprised deeply sampled blood TCRbeta repertoires from subjects exposed to, actively infected with, or recovered from COVID-19.

In the germline V gene, CDR1 corresponds to SGHRS and CDR2 to YFSETQ. The junction shows trimming of 2 bases on V and 9 bases on J, and the gene matches do not reach 8 bases of it. Reading from cysteine to phenylalanine, the CDR3 counts 16 amino acids. Solely the CDR3 DNA is kept, with 48 bases framed from the first base. The immunoSEQ Assay, a bias-controlled multiplex PCR, was used to amplify TCRbeta CDR3 regions from genomic DNA. As for the authors' bioinformatics: The number of nucleated cells in each sample was estimated from the amplification of reference gene primers within the assay. Sequence reads were collapsed and filtered to measure the absolute abundance of every unique TCRbeta CDR3 rearrangement. For each sample, productive Simpson clonality was calculated as the square root of Simpson's diversity index across productive rearrangements. Sourced from immuneACCESS, this table was stored by TCRdb with only in-frame sequences that have V and J called. A share of the clones is absent; for the studies checked, an unresolved V gene accounts for under half, and the remainder has no known explanation. V, J and clone size were drawn from that table, and D and trimming were deduced from the DNA. The sample table holds 120,000 or so clones, of which around 80% were seen once. The ten top clones hold around 37% of the sample.

As for this clone: No cognate antigen has been identified for it. Base qualities are not provided; no much larger clone lies one nucleotide away.

Points the paper makes about the study in general: How much clinical and demographic metadata was included differed by source and by participant, and the metadata was provided uncurated.

Collaborating institutions collected whole blood in K2EDTA tubes following their own protocols. For TCRbeta analysis, collaborators shipped samples as frozen whole blood, isolated PBMCs, or DNA extracted from either of those sample types. The rearrangement joined TRBV5-1 to TRBJ2-1, and TRBD2 matches 13 of the central bases. This clonotype was sampled from a man aged 40-49 years with active or convalescent COVID-19. The source material was peripheral blood. Read as DNA, the sequence is TGCGCCAGCAGCTTATCGACTAGCGGGAGGCCGAGTGAGCAGTTCTTC. Translated, it reads CASSLSTSGRPSEQFF.